Reported below is one TCR beta chain. Its cognate antigen is unknown. This CDR3 has 12 residues. The germline V gene encodes CDR1 MNHEY and CDR2 SMNVEV (reference sequence). Trimming removed 4 bases from V and 5 bases from J, with 9 bases in between. These data originate in a study of OX40 agonist ivuxolimab in advanced cancers. Whole-study results and caveats: Circulating CD4+ and CD8+ T cells showed clonal expansion by week 6 at 0.1 to 3.0 mg/kg.

The data were produced by immunoSEQ multiplex PCR, yet TCRdb's version contains in-frame clones alone and is incomplete. The sample has some 87,000 clones, 90% to 95% seen once. Exclusion of a patient followed from autoimmune disease history or systemic immunosuppression. This chain links TRBV27 with TRBJ2-7, with D hard to call. Here the sequenced sample was CD4+ or CD8+ T cells sorted from blood, taken in a trial of the OX40 agonist ivuxolimab. The source of this sequence is an adult with an advanced solid tumor such as melanoma, head and neck, liver or kidney cancer. The CDR3 region has the DNA TGTGCCAGCAGTTGGGGTACAAACGAGCAGTACTTC. This sequence encodes CASSWGTNEQYF.